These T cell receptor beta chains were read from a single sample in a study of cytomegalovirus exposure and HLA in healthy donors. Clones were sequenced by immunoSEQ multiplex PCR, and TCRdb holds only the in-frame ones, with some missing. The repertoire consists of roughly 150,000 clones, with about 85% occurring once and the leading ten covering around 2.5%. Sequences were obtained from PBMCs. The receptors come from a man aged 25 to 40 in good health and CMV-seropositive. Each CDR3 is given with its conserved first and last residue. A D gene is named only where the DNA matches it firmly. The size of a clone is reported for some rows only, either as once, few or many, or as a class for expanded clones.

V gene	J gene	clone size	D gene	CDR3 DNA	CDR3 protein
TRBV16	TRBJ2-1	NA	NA	TGTGCCAGCAGCCAATCTTCTAGCGCCAATGAGCAGTTCTTC	CASSQSSSANEQFF
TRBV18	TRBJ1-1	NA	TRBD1	TGTGCCAGCTCACCGACAGGGGGGAACACTGAAGCTTTCTTT	CASSPTGGNTEAFF
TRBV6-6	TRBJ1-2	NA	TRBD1	TGTGCCAGCAGTTCCCCAGAAAACGGGACAGTTGGCTACACCTTC	CASSSPENGTVGYTF
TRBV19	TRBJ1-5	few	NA	TGTGCCAGTAGTATAGGGGCAGTCTCAGGCAATCAGCCCCAGCATTTT	CASSIGAVSGNQPQHF
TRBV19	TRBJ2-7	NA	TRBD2	TGTGCCAGTAGTATGGGAGGGGTTAGGGGCGAGCAGTACTTC	CASSMGGVRGEQYF
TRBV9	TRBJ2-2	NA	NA	TGTGCCAGCAGCGTAGATATAGCTTCGAACACCGGGGAGCTGTTTTTT	CASSVDIASNTGELFF
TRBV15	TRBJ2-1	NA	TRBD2	TGTGCCACCAGCAGTGAAAGCGGGAGTATCATAAATGAGCAGTTCTTC	CATSSESGSIINEQFF
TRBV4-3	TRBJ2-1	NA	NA	TGCGCCAGCAGCCCTTCTAGGAGCAATGAGCAGTTCTTC	CASSPSRSNEQFF
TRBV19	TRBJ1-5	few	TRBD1	TGTGCCAGTAGTCCAGGGACAGGGGATAGCAATCAGCCCCAGCATTTT	CASSPGTGDSNQPQHF
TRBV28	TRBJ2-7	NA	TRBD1	TGTGCCAGGCTACCCCGGGACAGGGCTGGAGAGCAGTACTTC	CARLPRDRAGEQYF
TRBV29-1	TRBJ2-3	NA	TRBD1	TGCAGCGTCGGACAGGGAGCAGATACGCAGTATTTT	CSVGQGADTQYF
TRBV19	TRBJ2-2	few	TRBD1	TGTGCCAGTGGGACAGGGGGTAACACCGGGGAGCTGTTTTTT	CASGTGGNTGELFF
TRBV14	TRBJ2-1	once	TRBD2	TGTGCCAGCAGCCAAGATCCCTGGCTAGCGGGACACTCCTACAATGAGCAGTTCTTC	CASSQDPWLAGHSYNEQFF
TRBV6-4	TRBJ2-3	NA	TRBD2	TGTGCCAGCAGTGCCGTTAGCGGGACCCCCACAGATACGCAGTATTTT	CASSAVSGTPTDTQYF
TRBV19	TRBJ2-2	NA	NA	TGTGCCAGTAGTATAAGGCGGGGTCCCGGGGAGCTGTTTTTT	CASSIRRGPGELFF
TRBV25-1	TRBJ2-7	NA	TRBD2	TGTGCCAGCAGCCCCCGACTAGCGGGGTTTAGCGAGCAGTACTTC	CASSPRLAGFSEQYF
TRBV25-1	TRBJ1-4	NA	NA	TGTGCCAGCAGTGAATACAGGCTCAGGCCTAATGAAAAACTGTTTTTT	CASSEYRLRPNEKLFF
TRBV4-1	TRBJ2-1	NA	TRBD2	TGCGCCAGCAGCCAAGTTGGACTAGCGGGATCCTACAATGAGCAGTTCTTC	CASSQVGLAGSYNEQFF
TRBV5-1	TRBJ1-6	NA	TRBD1	TGCGCCAGCAGCTTTACCGGGACAGGGGAGACACCCCTCCACTTT	CASSFTGTGETPLHF
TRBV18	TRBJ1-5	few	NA	TGTGCCAGCTCACCACAAGTAGGGGACAATCAGCCCCAGCATTTT	CASSPQVGDNQPQHF
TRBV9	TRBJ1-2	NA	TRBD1	TGTGCCAGCAGCGTAGGGACAGGGGAAGGCTATGGCTACACCTTC	CASSVGTGEGYGYTF
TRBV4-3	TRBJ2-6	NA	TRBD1	TGCGCCAGCAGCCGTGGGACAGGGGGCGCTGGGGCCAACGTCCTGACTTTC	CASSRGTGGAGANVLTF
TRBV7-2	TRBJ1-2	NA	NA	TGTGCCAGCAGCTTAGATCAGTATGGCTACACCTTC	CASSLDQYGYTF
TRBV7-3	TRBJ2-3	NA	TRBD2	TGTGCCAGCAGCTTAATGGGGCGGGAGAGCGCAGATACGCAGTATTTT	CASSLMGRESADTQYF
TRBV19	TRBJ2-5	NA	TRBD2	TGTGCCAGTCGACTAGCGGGAGGGCAAGAGACCCAGTACTTC	CASRLAGGQETQYF
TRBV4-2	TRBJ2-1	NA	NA	TGTGCCAGCAGCCAAGGTCGGGGAGTATCGACTTCGGGAGTTCAGTTCTTC	CASSQGRGVSTSGVQFF
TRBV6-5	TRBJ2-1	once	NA	TGTGCCAGCAGTTACCTCGGGGGCAATGAGCAGTTCTTC	CASSYLGGNEQFF
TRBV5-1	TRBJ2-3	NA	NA	TGCGCCAGCAGCTTTGGACTGCCAACCCGCGATACGCAGTATTTT	CASSFGLPTRDTQYF
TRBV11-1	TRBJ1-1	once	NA	TGTGCCAGCAGGGACACCGGTGGAAACACTGAAGCTTTCTTT	CASRDTGGNTEAFF
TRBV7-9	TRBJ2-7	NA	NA	TGTGCCAGCAGCTCGACACTTACCTACGAGCAGTACTTC	CASSSTLTYEQYF
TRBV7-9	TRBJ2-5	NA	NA	TGTGCCAGCAGCCCGCGGACTGTTCCAGAGACCCAGTACTTC	CASSPRTVPETQYF
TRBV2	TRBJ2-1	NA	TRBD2	TGTGCCAGCACGCTAGCGGGGTACAATGAGCAGTTCTTC	CASTLAGYNEQFF
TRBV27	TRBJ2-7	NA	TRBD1	TGTGCCAGCAGTTTATCGACCGGGACAGGGTTCCACGAGCAGTACTTC	CASSLSTGTGFHEQYF
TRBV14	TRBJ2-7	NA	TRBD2	TGTGCCAGCAGCCCATGGACTAGCGGGACCTACGAGCAGTACTTC	CASSPWTSGTYEQYF
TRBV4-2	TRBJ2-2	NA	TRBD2	TGTGCCAGCAGCCCCCAGGGTGGCGGGAGAGGGGACGGGGAGCTGTTTTTT	CASSPQGGGRGDGELFF
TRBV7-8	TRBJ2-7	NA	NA	TGTGCCAGCAGCTTTGAACCCCGGAGGGGTGACGAGCAGTACTTC	CASSFEPRRGDEQYF
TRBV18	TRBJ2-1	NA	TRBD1	TGTGCCAGCTCACCAGGACAGGGGGACATGGGTGAGCAGTTCTTC	CASSPGQGDMGEQFF
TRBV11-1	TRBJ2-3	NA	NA	TGTGCCAGCAGCAACACAGGAGTCCCCACAGATACGCAGTATTTT	CASSNTGVPTDTQYF
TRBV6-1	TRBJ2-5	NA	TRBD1	TGTGCCAGCAAGGGCGACAGGGGAGCCCCAGAGACCCAGTACTTC	CASKGDRGAPETQYF
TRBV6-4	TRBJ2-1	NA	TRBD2	TGTGCCAGCAGTTTTAGCGGGAGGTACAATGAGCAGTTCTTC	CASSFSGRYNEQFF
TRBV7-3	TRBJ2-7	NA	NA	TGTGCCAGCAGCTTAAACCCCGGACTCGGCGAGCAGTACTTC	CASSLNPGLGEQYF
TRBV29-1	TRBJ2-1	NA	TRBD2	TGCAGCGGTATCGGCGGGAGGGTATGGGACAATGAGCAGTTCTTC	CSGIGGRVWDNEQFF
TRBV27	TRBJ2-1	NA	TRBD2	TGTGCCAGCAGTTCCCCCCACCTAGCGGGAGGGCCTCATGAGCAGTTCTTC	CASSSPHLAGGPHEQFF
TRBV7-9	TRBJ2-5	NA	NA	TGTGCCAGCAGCTTAAACCGAGAAGCCCAAGAGACCCAGTACTTC	CASSLNREAQETQYF
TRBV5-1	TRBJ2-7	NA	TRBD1	TGCGCCAGCAGCACTACAGGGGTGTGGCCCTACGAGCAGTACTTC	CASSTTGVWPYEQYF
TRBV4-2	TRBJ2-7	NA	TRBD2	TGTGCCAGCAGCCAAGATCTGACTGGGGAGGGGCGCGAGCAGTACTTC	CASSQDLTGEGREQYF
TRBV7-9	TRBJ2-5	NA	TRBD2	TGTGCCAGCAGCTTGGGCGGACTAGCGGGTTCTCAAGAGACCCAGTACTTC	CASSLGGLAGSQETQYF
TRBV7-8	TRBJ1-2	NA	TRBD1	TGTGCCAGCAGCTCGAGGGACAGGGTCTATGGCTACACCTTC	CASSSRDRVYGYTF
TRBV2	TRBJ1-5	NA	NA	TGTGCCAGCGGATTACAGGGAAATCAGCCCCAGCATTTT	CASGLQGNQPQHF
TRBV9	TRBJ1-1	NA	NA	TGTGCCAGCAGCGTAGACAGGGCGAACACTGAAGCTTTCTTT	CASSVDRANTEAFF
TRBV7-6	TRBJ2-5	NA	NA	TGTGCCAGCAGCGTCGGTTCGATAGAGACCCAGTACTTC	CASSVGSIETQYF
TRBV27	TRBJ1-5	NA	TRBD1	TGTGCCAGCAGTTTATATGGGCCAGGGGGCTTTCAGCCCCAGCATTTT	CASSLYGPGGFQPQHF
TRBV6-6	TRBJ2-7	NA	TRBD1	TGTGCCAGTGGGGGACAGCGATACGAGCAGTACTTC	CASGGQRYEQYF
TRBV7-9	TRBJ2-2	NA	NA	TGTGCCATCCAGGGGACCAAGTCTGAGGGGGAGCTGTTTTTT	CAIQGTKSEGELFF
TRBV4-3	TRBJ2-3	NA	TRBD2	TGCGCCAGCAGCGAAAGGGCGGAGCGGGAGTCCCCAGATACGCAGTATTTT	CASSERAERESPDTQYF